A single sample is the source of the 7 T cell receptor beta chains below, sequenced in a study of human T cells and chemical hapten exposure. Within the library, unique molecular identifiers were attached to each individual cDNA molecule. MiXCR, run by TCRdb on the reads, gives a single entry per CDR3 protein. The repertoire consists of around 120,000 distinct CDR3 sequences, with 6.5% to 10% occurring once and the leading ten covering 1.2% to 1.5%. Whole blood, unfractionated, served as the material for total RNA extraction. Sequenced material: whole blood. Source of these receptors: a human donor in good health. Some clones in this sample may be carry-over from other donors' samples.

This clonotype was counted only a few times. This chain joins TRBV27 and TRBJ2-2, with D unclear. There are 14 residues in the CDR3. CDR1 and CDR2 (germline): MNHEY, SMNVEV (reference sequence). Trimming took 3 bases from V and 4 from J, leaving 9 bases between them. The CDR3, as DNA: TGTGCCAGCAGTTTGGCCCTGGGCACCGGGGAGCTGTTTTTT. Residues: CASSLALGTGELFF.

Only a few counts were recorded for this clonotype. The CDR3 DNA reads TGCGCCAGCAGCCAAGTCAACTTGGTGAGCACAGATACGCAGTATTTT. Protein: CASSQVNLVSTDTQYF. The chain employs TRBV4-1 and TRBJ2-3; D remains unclear. The V gene's germline CDR1 is MGHRA and CDR2 YSYEKL. The CDR3 extends over 16 amino acids. The V and J ends lost 1 base and 0 bases respectively, with 11 bases between them.

The V gene is TRBV29-1, the J gene TRBJ2-7; the match to TRBD1 covers 10 bases. V lost 6 bases, J lost 1 base, and 6 bases stayed unmatched. From germline, CDR1 is SQVTM and CDR2 ANQGSEA. The CDR3 covers 14 residues. The CDR3 loop reads CSVSGQGGSYEQYF. CDR3 in DNA: TGCAGCGTATCCGGACAGGGGGGATCCTACGAGCAGTACTTC.

In this sample, this clonotype turned up many times. Here the CDR3 reads CASSLSGRGGYTF. CDR3 DNA sequence: TGTGCCAGCAGTTTATCAGGCAGGGGTGGCTACACCTTC. The rearrangement links TRBV27 to TRBJ1-2, with TRBD1 as a possible D gene (6 bases). The CDR3 has 13 residues. CDR1 and CDR2 from the germline V gene are MNHEY and SMNVEV (reference sequence). The germline V and J ends were trimmed by 0 bases and 7 bases, with 9 bases remaining between them.

This clonotype was observed many times. V is TRBV20-1 and J is TRBJ1-2; D is unresolved. Germline V gene lookup returns CDR1 DFQATT and CDR2 SNEGSKA (reference sequence). Trimming took 0 bases from V and 4 from J, leaving 9 bases between them. CDR3 length: 13 amino acids. The CDR3 DNA is TGCAGTGCTAGAGATGTCAGTTCCTATGGCTACACCTTC. This sequence encodes CSARDVSSYGYTF.

The V and J genes are TRBV5-1 and TRBJ2-2; D is unclear. V was shortened by 0 bases and J by 6 bases, with 9 bases between the two germline ends. The CDR3 loop spans 14 amino acids. Germline V gene data show CDR1 as SGHRS and CDR2 as YFSETQ. The CDR3 sequence: CASSLEQSAGELFF. CDR3 nucleotide sequence: TGCGCCAGCAGCTTGGAACAGTCGGCCGGGGAGCTGTTTTTT. Complete variable domain (other parts from reference TRBV5-1 and TRBJ2-2): KAGVTQTPRYLIKTRGQQVTLSCSPISGHRSVSWYQQTPGQGLQFLFEYFSETQRNKGNFPGRFSGRQFSNSRSEMNVSTLELGDSALYLCASSLEQSAGELFFGEGSRLTVL.

This clonotype was detected many times. This chain uses TRBV19 with TRBJ1-5, with no clear D. The CDR3 runs to 12 residues. Trimming stripped 4 bases from V and 2 bases from J, with 3 bases between. Germline V gene data show CDR1 as LNHDA and CDR2 as SQIVND (reference sequence). The CDR3 reads CASSTRNQPQHF. The CDR3 DNA is TGTGCCAGTAGTACTCGCAATCAGCCCCAGCATTTT.